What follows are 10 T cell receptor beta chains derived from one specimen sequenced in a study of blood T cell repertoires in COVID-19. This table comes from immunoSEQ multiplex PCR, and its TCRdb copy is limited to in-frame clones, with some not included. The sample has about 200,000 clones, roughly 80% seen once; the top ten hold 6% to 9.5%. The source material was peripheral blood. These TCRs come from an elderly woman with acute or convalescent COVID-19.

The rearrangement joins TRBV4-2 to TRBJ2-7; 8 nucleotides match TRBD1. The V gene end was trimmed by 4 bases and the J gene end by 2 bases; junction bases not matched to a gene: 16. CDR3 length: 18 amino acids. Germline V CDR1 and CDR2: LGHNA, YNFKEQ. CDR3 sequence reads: CASSRTVLRDRLTYEQYF. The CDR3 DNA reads TGTGCCAGCAGCCGTACGGTCTTACGGGACAGGCTAACCTACGAGCAGTACTTC.

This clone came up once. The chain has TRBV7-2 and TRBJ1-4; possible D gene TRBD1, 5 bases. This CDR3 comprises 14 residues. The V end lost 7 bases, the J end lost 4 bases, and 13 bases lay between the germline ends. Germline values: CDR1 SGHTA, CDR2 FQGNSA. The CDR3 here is CASNLGGFNEKLFF. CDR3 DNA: TGTGCCAGCAACCTGGGGGGGTTTAATGAAAAACTGTTTTTT.

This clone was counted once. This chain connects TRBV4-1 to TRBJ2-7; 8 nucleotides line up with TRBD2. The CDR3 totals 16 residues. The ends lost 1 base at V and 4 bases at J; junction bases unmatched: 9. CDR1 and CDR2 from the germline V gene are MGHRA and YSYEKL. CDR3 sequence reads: CASSQGASGPWYEQYF. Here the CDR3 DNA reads TGCGCCAGCAGCCAAGGGGCTAGCGGGCCTTGGTACGAGCAGTACTTC.

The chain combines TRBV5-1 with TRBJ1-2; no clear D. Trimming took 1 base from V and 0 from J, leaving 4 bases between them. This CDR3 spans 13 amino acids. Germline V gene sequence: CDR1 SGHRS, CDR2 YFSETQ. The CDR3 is CASSLPTNYGYTF. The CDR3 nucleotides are TGCGCCAGCAGCTTGCCCACTAACTATGGCTACACCTTC.

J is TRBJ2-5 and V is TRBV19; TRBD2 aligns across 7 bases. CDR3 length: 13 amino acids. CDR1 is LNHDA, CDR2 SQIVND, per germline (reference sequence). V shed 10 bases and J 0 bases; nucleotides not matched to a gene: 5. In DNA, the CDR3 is TGTGCCACCACTAGCGCGGACCAAGAGACCCAGTACTTC. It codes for CATTSADQETQYF.

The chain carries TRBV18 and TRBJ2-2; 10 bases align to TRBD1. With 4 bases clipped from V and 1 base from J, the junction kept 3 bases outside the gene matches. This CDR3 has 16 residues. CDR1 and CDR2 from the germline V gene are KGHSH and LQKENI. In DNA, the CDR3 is TGTGCCAGCTCACTGGACAGGGGGGTGAACACCGGGGAGCTGTTTTTT. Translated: CASSLDRGVNTGELFF.

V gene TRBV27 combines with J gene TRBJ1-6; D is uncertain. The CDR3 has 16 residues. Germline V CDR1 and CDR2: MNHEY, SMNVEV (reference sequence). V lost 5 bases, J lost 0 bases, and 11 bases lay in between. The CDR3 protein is CASSPLGSSYNSPLHF. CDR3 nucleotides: TGTGCCAGCAGTCCCCTCGGGAGCTCCTATAATTCACCCCTCCACTTT.

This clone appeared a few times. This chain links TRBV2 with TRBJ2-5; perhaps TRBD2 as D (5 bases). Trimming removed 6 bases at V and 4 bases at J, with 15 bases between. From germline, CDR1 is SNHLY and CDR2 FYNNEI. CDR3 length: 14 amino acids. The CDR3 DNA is TGTGCCAGCAGGCGCGGACTGCCGAGAGAGACCCAGTACTTC. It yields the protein CASRRGLPRETQYF.

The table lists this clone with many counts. The CDR3 nucleotides are TGTGCCAGCAGCTACTTAAGCAATGAGCAGTTCTTC. This sequence encodes CASSYLSNEQFF. The chain links TRBV5-8 to TRBJ2-1; D call uncertain. Germline-derived CDR1 and CDR2 are SGHTS and YDEGEE. Trimming pared 3 bases from V and 6 bases from J, leaving 7 bases between. The CDR3 is 12 residues long.

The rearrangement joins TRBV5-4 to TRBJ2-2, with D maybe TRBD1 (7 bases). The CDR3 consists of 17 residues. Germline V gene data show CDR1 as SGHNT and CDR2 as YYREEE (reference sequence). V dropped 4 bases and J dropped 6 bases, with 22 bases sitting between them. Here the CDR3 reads CASSVGGGTALSGELFF. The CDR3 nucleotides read TGTGCCAGCAGCGTAGGGGGCGGGACAGCCCTTTCCGGGGAGCTGTTTTTT.